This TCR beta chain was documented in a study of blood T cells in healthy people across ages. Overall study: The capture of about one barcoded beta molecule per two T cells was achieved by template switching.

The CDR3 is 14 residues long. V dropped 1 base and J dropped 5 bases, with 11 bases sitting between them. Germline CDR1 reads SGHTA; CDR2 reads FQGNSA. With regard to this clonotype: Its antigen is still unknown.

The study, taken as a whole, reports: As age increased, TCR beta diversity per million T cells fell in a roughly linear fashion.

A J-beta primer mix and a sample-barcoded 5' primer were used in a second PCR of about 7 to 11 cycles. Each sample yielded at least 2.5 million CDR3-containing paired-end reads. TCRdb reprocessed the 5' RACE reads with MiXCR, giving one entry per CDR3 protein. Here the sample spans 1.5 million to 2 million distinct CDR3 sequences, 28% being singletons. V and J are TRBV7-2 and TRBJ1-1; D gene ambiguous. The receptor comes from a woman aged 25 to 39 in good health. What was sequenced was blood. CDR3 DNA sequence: TGTGCCAGCAGCTTAGATCACACGGGGACTGAAGCTTTCTTT. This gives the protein CASSLDHTGTEAFF.